Listed below are T cell receptor beta chains from one sample, sequenced in a study of identical twins. Via MiXCR, TCRdb re-called the 5' RACE reads, giving one row per CDR3 protein. This table holds hundreds of thousands of distinct CDR3 sequences, around 10% found once. Sequenced material: memory (CD45RO+) T cells sorted from blood. The receptors originated from a woman younger than 30 in good health. Each CDR3 is given with its conserved first and last residue. A D gene is named only where the DNA matches it firmly. Clone size appears in some rows only: once, few, many, or a class for an expanded clone.

D: TRBD1
size: NA
V: TRBV12-3/TRBV12-4
J: TRBJ2-7
DNA: TGTGCCAGCAGCCTCGCCGGGACAGGGTTGTACGAGCAGTACTTC
CDR3: CASSLAGTGLYEQYF

D: NA
size: NA
V: TRBV18
J: TRBJ1-1
DNA: TGTGCCAGCTCACCACCGTCAGAACTTGAAGCTTTCTTT
CDR3: CASSPPSELEAFF

D: NA
size: few
V: TRBV5-8
J: TRBJ2-7
DNA: TGTGCCAGCAGCTTCGGGTTTTACGAGCAGTACTTC
CDR3: CASSFGFYEQYF

D: NA
size: many
V: TRBV5-1
J: TRBJ1-1
DNA: TGCGCCAGCAGCTTGTTATCCAGGAACACTGAAGCTTTCTTT
CDR3: CASSLLSRNTEAFF

D: NA
size: many
V: TRBV9
J: TRBJ2-2
DNA: TGTGCCAGCAGCGTAGTCCCCACGGGGGAGCTGTTTTTT
CDR3: CASSVVPTGELFF

D: TRBD2
size: few
V: TRBV6-1
J: TRBJ2-3
DNA: TGTGCCAGCGATCGGATAGCGGGGGGGCAAAGAGATACGCAGTATTTT
CDR3: CASDRIAGGQRDTQYF

D: NA
size: many
V: TRBV20-1
J: TRBJ1-4
DNA: TGCAGTGCTCTGGAGATTACAACTAATGAAAAACTGTTTTTT
CDR3: CSALEITTNEKLFF

D: TRBD2
size: many
V: TRBV7-8
J: TRBJ2-1
DNA: TGTGCCAGCAGCTTTTTAGGACCTAGCGGGGGGTACAATGAGCAGTTCTTC
CDR3: CASSFLGPSGGYNEQFF

D: NA
size: NA
V: TRBV5-8
J: TRBJ1-1
DNA: TGTGCCAGCAGCTCTACCCCTGGTCAGTGGAACACTGAAGCTTTCTTT
CDR3: CASSSTPGQWNTEAFF

D: NA
size: few
V: TRBV9
J: TRBJ1-1
DNA: TGTGCCAGCAGCGTAGGAGCGGGGGGCGGCGGGACTGAAGCTTTCTTT
CDR3: CASSVGAGGGGTEAFF

D: NA
size: NA
V: TRBV29-1
J: TRBJ2-7
DNA: TGCAGCGTTGAAGGCGTCAGCTCCTACGAGCAGTACTTC
CDR3: CSVEGVSSYEQYF

D: NA
size: few
V: TRBV10-2
J: TRBJ2-7
DNA: TGCGCCAGCAGTGAGGCAGGAAGCGAGCAGTACTTC
CDR3: CASSEAGSEQYF

D: NA
size: NA
V: TRBV20-1
J: TRBJ2-2
DNA: TGCAGTGCTAGAGCCGACTCGAACACCGGGGAGCTGTTTTTT
CDR3: CSARADSNTGELFF

D: TRBD2
size: few
V: TRBV12-3/TRBV12-4
J: TRBJ2-1
DNA: TGTGCCAGCATCTTAGCGGGGGGCCTATACAATGAGCAGTTCTTC
CDR3: CASILAGGLYNEQFF

D: TRBD2
size: many
V: TRBV12-3/TRBV12-4
J: TRBJ2-7
DNA: TGTGCCAGCAGTGGACTAGCGCGGGAGGGGACTTACTACGAGCAGTACTTC
CDR3: CASSGLAREGTYYEQYF

D: TRBD2
size: NA
V: TRBV10-1
J: TRBJ2-1
DNA: TGCGCCAGCAGTGTCGGCGGGGGGGCCGACAATGAGCAGTTCTTC
CDR3: CASSVGGGADNEQFF

D: NA
size: few
V: TRBV20-1
J: TRBJ2-7
DNA: TGCAGTGCTAGCCCGGGGTCTGCCTACGAGCAGTACTTC
CDR3: CSASPGSAYEQYF

D: TRBD2
size: few
V: TRBV20-1
J: TRBJ2-3
DNA: TGCAGTGCCATCATCAGCGGGAGGCCAGATACGCAGTATTTT
CDR3: CSAIISGRPDTQYF

D: TRBD2
size: few
V: TRBV2
J: TRBJ2-4
DNA: TGTGCCAGCAGTGAACTAGCGGAATCCAAAAACATTCAGTACTTC
CDR3: CASSELAESKNIQYF

D: TRBD1
size: NA
V: TRBV6-1
J: TRBJ2-3
DNA: TGTGCCAGCAGTGGCAGGGGGCAGGTAGATACGCAGTATTTT
CDR3: CASSGRGQVDTQYF

D: NA
size: many
V: TRBV5-1
J: TRBJ2-6
DNA: TGCGCCAGCAGCTTGGTAACTGGGGCCAACGTCCTGACTTTC
CDR3: CASSLVTGANVLTF

D: NA
size: many
V: TRBV20-1
J: TRBJ1-1
DNA: TGCAGTGCTATGTCGGGCCGATTGAACACTGAAGCTTTCTTT
CDR3: CSAMSGRLNTEAFF

D: NA
size: NA
V: TRBV20-1
J: TRBJ1-1
DNA: TGCAGTGTCCCGGGCTGGAGTAACACTGAAGCTTTCTTT
CDR3: CSVPGWSNTEAFF

D: NA
size: few
V: TRBV5-6
J: TRBJ2-7
DNA: TGTGCCAGCAGCTTGTATGCTAACGAGCAGTACTTC
CDR3: CASSLYANEQYF

D: TRBD1
size: NA
V: TRBV7-3
J: TRBJ2-7
DNA: TGTGCCAGCAGGCGGACAGGAACCAGCTCCTACGAGCAGTACTTC
CDR3: CASRRTGTSSYEQYF

D: NA
size: few
V: TRBV7-8
J: TRBJ1-1
DNA: TGTGCCAGCAGCTTAGGCAGGCGCAGGGGGAACACTGAAGCTTTCTTT
CDR3: CASSLGRRRGNTEAFF

D: TRBD1
size: few
V: TRBV7-2
J: TRBJ2-7
DNA: TGTGCCAGCAGGTGGAGCGGGACAGGGATGAGCTACGAGCAGTACTTC
CDR3: CASRWSGTGMSYEQYF

D: TRBD1
size: few
V: TRBV30
J: TRBJ1-4
DNA: TGTGCCTGGAGTCTGACAGGGGGAGTTAATGAAAAACTGTTTTTT
CDR3: CAWSLTGGVNEKLFF

D: TRBD1
size: few
V: TRBV9
J: TRBJ2-7
DNA: TGTGCCAGCAGCGTAGAGCTACAGGGGGCCTACGAGCAGTACTTC
CDR3: CASSVELQGAYEQYF

D: NA
size: few
V: TRBV27
J: TRBJ1-1
DNA: TGTGCCAGCAGTTTTGGGGGGCCGAACACTGAAGCTTTCTTT
CDR3: CASSFGGPNTEAFF

D: TRBD2
size: NA
V: TRBV15
J: TRBJ2-1
DNA: TGTGCCACCAGCAGTCATAGCGGGAGTCCTGAGCAGTTCTTC
CDR3: CATSSHSGSPEQFF

D: NA
size: few
V: TRBV7-9
J: TRBJ1-1
DNA: TGTGCCAGCAGTTGGAGCCGTCAGGACACTGAAGCTTTCTTT
CDR3: CASSWSRQDTEAFF

D: TRBD2
size: many
V: TRBV6-2/TRBV6-3
J: TRBJ2-3
DNA: TGTGCCAGCAGTTCACCGGGACTAGCGGGAGTCCGGGATACGCAGTATTTT
CDR3: CASSSPGLAGVRDTQYF

D: NA
size: NA
V: TRBV10-2
J: TRBJ2-5
DNA: TGCGCCAGCAGTGATCGAGGGGGGACCCAGTACTTC
CDR3: CASSDRGGTQYF

D: TRBD2
size: few
V: TRBV20-1
J: TRBJ2-7
DNA: TGCAGTGCTAGCCCTGTAGCTAGCGGGGGGTACGAGCAGTACTTC
CDR3: CSASPVASGGYEQYF

D: TRBD2
size: NA
V: TRBV7-2
J: TRBJ2-5
DNA: TGTGCCAGCAGCTTAGTGCTAGCGGGGGCAGAGACCCAGTACTTC
CDR3: CASSLVLAGAETQYF

D: TRBD2
size: few
V: TRBV4-1
J: TRBJ2-1
DNA: TGCGCCAGCAGCGTCGGACTAGCGGCCTCCTACAATGAGCAGTTCTTC
CDR3: CASSVGLAASYNEQFF

D: NA
size: few
V: TRBV7-2
J: TRBJ1-4
DNA: TGTGCCAGCAGCTTTACAGGGTCAACTAATGAAAAACTGTTTTTT
CDR3: CASSFTGSTNEKLFF

D: TRBD2
size: NA
V: TRBV20-1
J: TRBJ2-1
DNA: TGCAGTGCTAGGAAGACTAGCTATCGCTCCTACAATGAGCAGTTCTTC
CDR3: CSARKTSYRSYNEQFF

D: NA
size: NA
V: TRBV11-2
J: TRBJ1-2
DNA: TGTGCCAGCAGCTTAACGGGAACAGCTCCCTATGGCTACACCTTC
CDR3: CASSLTGTAPYGYTF

D: NA
size: few
V: TRBV5-6
J: TRBJ2-7
DNA: TGTGCCAGCAGCCCCCAGGGAGCCTACGAGCAGTACTTC
CDR3: CASSPQGAYEQYF

D: NA
size: few
V: TRBV7-2
J: TRBJ2-3
DNA: TGTGCCAGCAGTCTAGGGGGGCGCGTAACAGATACGCAGTATTTT
CDR3: CASSLGGRVTDTQYF

D: NA
size: few
V: TRBV7-8
J: TRBJ1-6
DNA: TGTGCCAGCAGCCCTACGGAGGTCGGGGATTCACCCCTCCACTTT
CDR3: CASSPTEVGDSPLHF

D: TRBD1
size: NA
V: TRBV12-3/TRBV12-4
J: TRBJ1-2
DNA: TGTGCCAGCAGTTACCCAGGGGGTAAGGGGGGCTACACCTTC
CDR3: CASSYPGGKGGYTF

D: NA
size: many
V: TRBV5-1
J: TRBJ2-1
DNA: TGCGCCAGCAGCTTGAGTGGTCGCGACGAGCAGTTCTTC
CDR3: CASSLSGRDEQFF

D: NA
size: NA
V: TRBV28
J: TRBJ1-1
DNA: TGTGCCAGCAGTTTATGGGGTTTGGGCACTGAAGCTTTCTTT
CDR3: CASSLWGLGTEAFF

D: NA
size: few
V: TRBV12-3/TRBV12-4
J: TRBJ2-7
DNA: TGTGCCAGCAGTTTAGGACGGGTTAACGAGCAGTACTTC
CDR3: CASSLGRVNEQYF

D: NA
size: few
V: TRBV5-6
J: TRBJ2-1
DNA: TGTGCCAGCAGCGGTGCAGGTTCTGAGCAGTTCTTC
CDR3: CASSGAGSEQFF

D: TRBD2
size: NA
V: TRBV6-2/TRBV6-3
J: TRBJ2-2
DNA: TGTGCCAGCAAATCGAGAGCGGGAGGCGTCACCGGGGAGCTGTTTTTT
CDR3: CASKSRAGGVTGELFF

D: TRBD2
size: few
V: TRBV5-1
J: TRBJ2-3
DNA: TGCGCCAGCAGCTTCCCTAGCGGGGGGGTGGAAGATACGCAGTATTTT
CDR3: CASSFPSGGVEDTQYF

D: NA
size: few
V: TRBV4-3
J: TRBJ2-3
DNA: TGCGCCAGCAGCCAAATGGGGACGGTTTTCACAGATACGCAGTATTTT
CDR3: CASSQMGTVFTDTQYF

D: NA
size: few
V: TRBV11-2
J: TRBJ2-2
DNA: TGTGCCAGCATCCAAGCCCCGGTTTGGGGCGACTCCCCCGGGGAGCTGTTTTTT
CDR3: CASIQAPVWGDSPGELFF

D: NA
size: few
V: TRBV5-1
J: TRBJ2-1
DNA: TGCGCCAGCAGCTTGGCCCTGTCAGGGAATGAGCAGTTCTTC
CDR3: CASSLALSGNEQFF

D: TRBD2
size: NA
V: TRBV2
J: TRBJ2-7
DNA: TGTGCCAGCAGTCCCCAGCGGGGCTCCTACGAGCAGTACTTC
CDR3: CASSPQRGSYEQYF

D: NA
size: NA
V: TRBV10-3
J: TRBJ2-7
DNA: TGTGCCGCCGTCGACAGTACCTCCTACGAGCAGTACTTC
CDR3: CAAVDSTSYEQYF

D: NA
size: few
V: TRBV7-9
J: TRBJ2-5
DNA: TGTGCCAGCAGCCGGGACATTTCAGAGACCCAGTACTTC
CDR3: CASSRDISETQYF

D: TRBD2
size: few
V: TRBV19
J: TRBJ2-1
DNA: TGTGCCAGTAGTATACTAGCGGCTGGTGAGCAGTTCTTC
CDR3: CASSILAAGEQFF